These 3 T cell receptor beta chains came from one sample sequenced in a study of response to subunit inactivated influenza vaccine. TCRdb called the RT-PCR reads again in MiXCR, with one record for every CDR3 protein. Of approximately 500,000 distinct CDR3 sequences in the sample, roughly 13% were seen once. Sequencing was performed on PBMCs from blood, taken around seven weeks after vaccination. Receptors were obtained from a man in his fifties who received an inactivated influenza vaccine.

In its sample, this clonotype was seen many times. The chain employs TRBV7-2 and TRBJ2-7; 8 positions match TRBD1. CDR3 length equals 15 residues. Trimming removed 1 base from V and 4 bases from J; junction bases left unmatched: 6. The germline CDR1 and CDR2 sequences are SGHTA and FQGNSA. CDR3 sequence reads: CASSLVPGGRYEQYF. The CDR3 coding sequence is TGTGCCAGCAGCTTAGTACCAGGGGGCAGATACGAGCAGTACTTC.

The V call is TRBV5-1, the J call TRBJ2-1, with TRBD1 matching 9 bases. This CDR3 comprises 13 residues. J gave up 8 bases and V 5 bases, and 5 bases lay outside the gene matches. Germline CDR1 is SGHRS and CDR2 is YFSETQ. The CDR3 DNA is TGCGCCAGCAGGCCGGGACAGGGATATGAGCAGTTCTTC. Its translation: CASRPGQGYEQFF.

This clonotype appeared a few times. The chain is built from TRBV10-3 and TRBJ2-7, with D perhaps matching TRBD1 or TRBD2 (5 bases each). Germline CDR1 ENHRY, CDR2 SYGVKD. V was clipped by 9 bases and J by 1 base, with 7 bases between them. This CDR3 has 11 amino acids. The CDR3 sequence is CAIGGSYEQYF. CDR3 in DNA: TGTGCCATTGGGGGTTCCTACGAGCAGTACTTC.